This TCR beta chain was retrieved from a study of T-cell reconstitution after alpha-beta-depleted transplantation in children. TCRbeta library construction was performed incorporating unique molecular identifiers. TCRdb redid the calling of the PCR reads with MiXCR, one entry per CDR3 protein. Seen here are a few hundred thousand distinct CDR3 sequences, over 25% observed once, and the top ten hold just over 35%. This clonotype came up a few times. Its antigen is as yet unknown. This CDR3 comprises 15 residues. V was pared by 6 bases and J by 0 bases, with 11 bases between. Regarding the study as a whole: Counts and diversity of T cells one year after transplant came mostly from newly produced T cells.

This TCR was recovered from a boy in the first two years of life with Wiskott-Aldrich syndrome, due to receive a stem cell transplant. The material was PBMCs, obtained before TCRalphabeta/CD19-depleted stem cell transplant. V usage is TRBV12-3 or TRBV12-4 and J usage is TRBJ2-2; D remains ambiguous. The CDR3 DNA sequence: TGTGCCAGCAGCTTCGCAAGCGCGAACACCGGGGAGCTGTTTTTT. It encodes CASSFASANTGELFF.